Each of the 14 T cell receptor beta chains below was sequenced from the same sample in a study of identical twins (dated by TCRdb to 2016 to 2017). Receptor amplification or capture employed 5' RACE. Instrument used: Illumina HiSeq 2000. TCRdb redid the processing of the public reads, applying fastp at Q25 and MiXCR, and retained in-frame beta chains. Every distinct CDR3 protein forms one entry, paired with its most common genes and DNA. In this sample the table shows 250,000 or so distinct CDR3 sequences, about 7% of which occur a single time. The ten largest clones represent more than 3% of the sample. The sample also formed part of further work on yellow fever vaccine responses in identical twins.

The sequenced sample was memory (CD45RO+) T cells sorted from blood. This specimen's cell subset or site label, per the study, means: CD45RO+ enriched T cells. These TCRs come from a woman aged 18-30 years in good health.

This clonotype appeared a few times. V and J are TRBV5-1 and TRBJ1-1, with D uncertain. This CDR3 has 17 residues. Germline V gene data show CDR1 as SGHRS and CDR2 as YFSETQ. Trimming left V 0 bases short and J 0 bases short, with 15 bases between. CDR3 sequence: CASSLVESSLMNTEAFF. DNA for the CDR3: TGCGCCAGCAGCTTGGTAGAGAGTAGCCTCATGAACACTGAAGCTTTCTTT.

This clonotype was recorded many times. V and J are TRBV29-1 and TRBJ1-1; D unresolved. Trimming took 4 bases from V and 1 from J, leaving 4 bases between them. The germline gives CDR1 SQVTM, CDR2 ANQGSEA. The CDR3 spans 11 residues. The CDR3 coding sequence is TGCAGCGTTGTAGGGAACACTGAAGCTTTCTTT. Translating gives CSVVGNTEAFF. The full variable domain, its missing parts supplied by reference TRBV29-1 and TRBJ1-1, is SAVISQKPSRDICQRGTSLTIQCQVDSQVTMMFWYRQQPGQSLTLIATANQGSEATYESGFVIDKFPISRPNLTFSTLTVSNMSPEDSSIYLCSVVGNTEAFFGQGTRLTVV.

This clonotype came up a few times. The rearrangement links TRBV15 to TRBJ1-5; D gene ambiguous. Germline V lookup: CDR1 LNHNV, CDR2 YYDKDF (reference sequence). V lost 0 bases and J lost 6, with 6 bases in between. This CDR3 region has 13 residues. Here the CDR3 DNA reads TGTGCCACCAGCAGAGATTTAAGTCAGCCCCAGCATTTT. It is translated as CATSRDLSQPQHF.

The V and J genes are TRBV6-1 and TRBJ1-4; D unclear. Germline lookup yields CDR1 MNHNS and CDR2 SASEGT. Between the trimmed V and J ends, which lost 5 bases and 6 bases, there was a span of 10 bases. This CDR3 contains 13 residues. The CDR3 spells CASSMGYYEKLFF. The CDR3 nucleotides are TGTGCCAGCAGTATGGGCTACTATGAAAAACTGTTTTTT.

The genes are TRBV11-3 and TRBJ2-5; no clear D. V was trimmed by 3 bases and J by 2 bases, leaving 10 bases between them. From germline, CDR1 is SGHNT and CDR2 YENEEA. The CDR3 has 14 amino acids. Here the CDR3 reads CASSFVDTQETQYF. The CDR3 DNA sequence: TGTGCCAGCAGCTTTGTCGACACGCAAGAGACCCAGTACTTC. The whole variable domain, filled in from reference TRBV11-3 and TRBJ2-5, reads EAGVVQSPRYKIIEKKQPVAFWCNPISGHNTLYWYLQNLGQGPELLIRYENEEAVDDSQLPKDRFSAERLKGVDSTLKIQPAELGDSAVYLCASSFVDTQETQYFGPGTRLLVL.

This clonotype was picked up a small number of times. J is TRBJ2-2 and V is TRBV7-2, with a weak D call TRBD2 (5 bases). In germline, CDR1 is SGHTA, CDR2 FQGNSA. The CDR3 is made up of 16 amino acids. Trimming removed 5 bases from V and 2 bases from J, with 15 bases in between. This chain's CDR3 is CASSPRTATNTGELFF. Here the CDR3 DNA reads TGTGCCAGCAGCCCGCGGACTGCTACTAACACCGGGGAGCTGTTTTTT.

The gene calls are TRBV9 and TRBJ1-6, with 9 bases identical to TRBD1. Looked up from germline, CDR1 is SGDLS and CDR2 is YYNGEE. V trimming: 3 bases; J trimming: 9 bases; junction bases outside the gene matches: 4. The CDR3 has 14 amino acids. The CDR3 here is CASSAGQGGSPLHF. The CDR3 DNA follows: TGTGCCAGCAGCGCGGGACAGGGAGGTTCACCCCTCCACTTT. Variable domain in full (rest from reference TRBV9 and TRBJ1-6): DSGVTQTPKHLITATGQRVTLRCSPRSGDLSVYWYQQSLDQGLQFLIQYYNGEERAKGNILERFSAQQFPDLHSELNLSSLELGDSALYFCASSAGQGGSPLHFGNGTRLTVT.

This chain links TRBV27 with TRBJ2-3; 8 bases match TRBD2. The germline CDR1 and CDR2 sequences are MNHEY and SMNVEV (reference sequence). Trimming cost V 2 bases and J 7 bases; bases outside gene matches: 5. The CDR3 has 14 amino acids. The CDR3 loop reads CASSLREGRNTQYF. DNA for the CDR3: TGTGCCAGCAGTTTACGGGAGGGCCGGAATACGCAGTATTTT.

A few counts support this clonotype. The chain employs TRBV7-2 and TRBJ1-2; D gene uncertain. The ends were cut back, 0 bases at V and 10 bases at J, with 9 bases in the middle. The CDR3 runs 12 residues. CDR1 SGHTA and CDR2 FQGNSA come from the germline V gene. The CDR3 DNA follows: TGTGCCAGCAGCTTAGCTCAGGACCTCTACACCTTC. It translates to CASSLAQDLYTF.

The chain joins TRBV20-1 to TRBJ2-7; D is possibly TRBD2 (6 bases). Looked up from germline, CDR1 is DFQATT and CDR2 is SNEGSKA (reference sequence). V was shortened by 1 base and J by 0 bases, with 10 bases between the two germline ends. The CDR3 length is 14 residues. CDR3 in DNA: TGCAGTGCTAGAGCGGGGGAGAGCTCCTACGAGCAGTACGTC. Its translation is CSARAGESSYEQYV.

In its sample, this clonotype was seen a few times. The CDR3 sequence is CASSTNGQVSDTQYF. The CDR3 DNA follows: TGTGCCAGCAGTACAAATGGACAGGTGTCAGATACGCAGTATTTT. This sequence joins TRBV6-1 and TRBJ2-3; 7 bases fit TRBD1. This CDR3 has 15 residues. J was trimmed by 4 bases and V by 5 bases; bases with no gene match: 9. In germline, CDR1 is MNHNS, CDR2 SASEGT.

The genes are TRBV25-1 and TRBJ2-1, with TRBD2 matching over 13 bases. Germline V lookup: CDR1 MGHDK, CDR2 SYGVNS. CDR3 length equals 17 residues. V trimming: 0 bases; J trimming: 7 bases; junction bases outside the gene matches: 6. The DNA for the CDR3 is TGTGCCAGCAGTGAATATGGGACTAGCGGGGAAGTTAATGAGCAGTTCTTC. The encoded protein is CASSEYGTSGEVNEQFF.

This clonotype was counted many times. The V and J genes are TRBV20-1 and TRBJ2-4, with a possible D match to TRBD1 (5 bases). V lost 5 bases, J lost 7 bases, and 9 bases lay in between. This CDR3 comprises 11 residues. The germline gives CDR1 DFQATT, CDR2 SNEGSKA (reference sequence). For the CDR3, the DNA is TGCAGTGCTCTCAAGGGGAACATTCAGTACTTC. Residues: CSALKGNIQYF.

In this sample, this clonotype turned up many times. This chain connects TRBV7-9 to TRBJ1-1; D uncertain. Germline V gene lookup returns CDR1 SEHNR and CDR2 FQNEAQ (reference sequence). The CDR3 spans 14 residues. V shed 5 bases and J shed 5 bases, with 15 bases lying between them. CDR3 region: CASSPWTGETEAFF. In nucleotides, the CDR3 is TGTGCCAGCAGCCCCTGGACCGGCGAGACTGAAGCTTTCTTT.